What follows are 12 T cell receptor beta chains derived from one specimen sequenced in a study of CD8+ T cells in alopecia areata. Stated treatment: oral pan-JAK inhibitor, 5-10 mg twice daily. Once RNA had been extracted, it was reverse transcribed into cDNA to act as the sequencing template. Assay used: immunoSEQ multiplex PCR; TCRdb lists only in-frame clones, some missing. The table includes 80,000 to 100,000 clones, 44% detected once. The input for sequencing was CD8+ T cells sorted from blood, taken at week 24, from a patient treated with tofacitinib. These receptor sequences come from a human donor with alopecia areata.

This chain uses TRBV6-5 with TRBJ1-1; D gene ambiguous. This CDR3 contains 14 residues. V lost 2 bases to trimming and J lost 3 bases, with 10 bases between them. The V gene's germline CDR1 is MNHEY and CDR2 SVGAGI. CDR3 DNA sequence: TGTGCCAGCAGTTACGGTCGCACCTACACTGAAGCTTTCTTT. Amino acid sequence: CASSYGRTYTEAFF.

This clone was found once. The chain is built from TRBV11-2 and TRBJ1-1; D ambiguous. This CDR3 spans 12 amino acids. Deletions cut 10 bases from V and 5 bases from J, with 14 bases between. Germline assignment: CDR1 SGHAT and CDR2 FQNNGV. The CDR3: CAIGPPGTEAFF. The CDR3 bases are TGTGCCATCGGGCCGCCGGGGACTGAAGCTTTCTTT.

In its sample, this clone was seen once. The rearrangement links TRBV4-2 to TRBJ2-5; 12 bases match TRBD2. Trimming cost V 2 bases and J 3 bases; bases outside gene matches: 4. CDR1 and CDR2 from the germline V gene are LGHNA and YNFKEQ. The CDR3 is 16 residues long. The CDR3 region has the DNA TGTGCCAGCAGCCAAAGGACTAGCGGGGATAAAGAGACCCAGTACTTC. Amino acid sequence: CASSQRTSGDKETQYF.

The chain employs TRBV29-1 and TRBJ2-1; 7 bases fit TRBD1. The CDR3 extends over 16 amino acids. CDR1 SQVTM and CDR2 ANQGSEA come from the germline V gene. With V trimmed by 5 bases and J by 0 bases, 10 bases remained unmatched. The CDR3 sequence is CSVLDPRGTSYNEQFF. DNA for the CDR3: TGCAGCGTTCTAGACCCCAGGGGGACCTCCTACAATGAGCAGTTCTTC.

This clone was recorded once. This CDR3 reads CASSQGDKNYEQYF. Written as DNA, the CDR3 is TGTGCCAGCAGCCAGGGGGACAAGAACTACGAGCAGTACTTC. V gene TRBV27 combines with J gene TRBJ2-7; 7 bases align to TRBD1. V was pared by 6 bases and J by 3 bases, with 8 bases of the junction left unmatched. The germline CDR1 and CDR2 sequences are MNHEY and SMNVEV (reference sequence). This CDR3 region has 14 residues.

This clone was seen a handful of times. The gene calls are TRBV7-9 and TRBJ1-4; D is ambiguous. The V gene's germline CDR1 is SEHNR and CDR2 FQNEAQ (reference sequence). The V and J ends lost 5 bases and 6 bases respectively, with 16 bases between them. This CDR3 spans 15 amino acids. CDR3: CASSHSLDSDEKLFF. CDR3 in DNA: TGTGCCAGCAGCCATAGCTTGGATAGCGATGAAAAACTGTTTTTT.

The V call is TRBV7-9, the J call TRBJ2-5, with D tentatively TRBD2 (5 bases). The V end was cut by 5 bases, the J end by 5 bases, with 18 bases between. Germline V lookup: CDR1 SEHNR, CDR2 FQNEAQ (reference sequence). This CDR3 region has 15 residues. The CDR3 DNA sequence: TGTGCCAGCAGCCCTGGGAGTTGGGCCTGGGAGACCCAGTACTTC. This gives the protein CASSPGSWAWETQYF.

The rearrangement uses TRBV9 and TRBJ2-4; the D gene is possibly TRBD2 (5 bases). CDR1 and CDR2 from the germline V gene are SGDLS and YYNGEE. Trimming left V 3 bases short and J 5 bases short, with 12 bases between. The CDR3 is 14 residues long. The CDR3: CASSALRGENIQYF. CDR3 sequence (DNA): TGTGCCAGCAGCGCATTACGGGGAGAAAACATTCAGTACTTC.

A single count supports this clone. The rearrangement links TRBV5-4 to TRBJ1-1, with unresolved D. Trimming left V 4 bases short and J 4 bases short, with 14 bases between. CDR3 size: 14 residues. CDR1 and CDR2 (germline): SGHNT, YYREEE (reference sequence). DNA of the CDR3: TGTGCCAGCAGCGAGGACCGGAGGGTCACTGAAGCTTTCTTT. This encodes CASSEDRRVTEAFF.

The chain uses TRBV9 and TRBJ1-1, with TRBD1 matching 10 bases. The CDR3 is 16 residues long. Germline CDR1 SGDLS, CDR2 YYNGEE. The junction had 13 bases not matched to a gene; V was cut back by 7 bases and J by 4 bases. The chain's CDR3 is CASGPYSGTGVTEAFF. The CDR3 DNA follows: TGTGCCAGCGGCCCATATTCCGGGACAGGGGTCACTGAAGCTTTCTTT.

This chain connects TRBV29-1 to TRBJ2-6; D may be TRBD1 (6 bases). CDR1 SQVTM and CDR2 ANQGSEA come from the germline V gene. This CDR3 comprises 16 residues. V lost 1 base and J 1 base, leaving 11 bases between the germline ends. DNA for the CDR3: TGCAGCGTTGAAGGGCAGGGGTGGTCTGGGGCCAACGTCCTGACTTTC. Translated, it gives CSVEGQGWSGANVLTF. Complete variable domain (other parts from reference TRBV29-1 and TRBJ2-6): SAVISQKPSRDICQRGTSLTIQCQVDSQVTMMFWYRQQPGQSLTLIATANQGSEATYESGFVIDKFPISRPNLTFSTLTVSNMSPEDSSIYLCSVEGQGWSGANVLTFGAGSRLTVL.

The chain recombines TRBV4-1 with TRBJ2-1, with D possibly being TRBD2 (6 bases). V dropped 3 bases and J dropped 6 bases, with 12 bases sitting between them. This CDR3 region has 14 residues. The germline V gene encodes CDR1 MGHRA and CDR2 YSYEKL. CDR3 in amino acids: CASSHLAGGNEQFF. As DNA, the CDR3 is TGCGCCAGCAGCCACCTAGCCGGGGGCAATGAGCAGTTCTTC.